The clone carrying this T cell receptor beta chain was detected once. The sample belongs to a study of shared clonotypes between healthy human individuals. The wider study: The people who gave samples were a couple of women and a few men aged 18 to 49.

TCRdb's copy holds only in-frame clones and misses some; the assay was immunoSEQ multiplex PCR. The sample carries around 2,000,000 clones, approximately 95% recorded once. CDR1 is MDHEN and CDR2 is SYDVKM in the germline V gene. CDR3 size: 16 residues. The V and J ends lost 6 bases and 4 bases, in that order; junction bases with no gene match: 8. The receptor was isolated from a man aged 18 to 30 in good health. The material sequenced was naive CD4+ T cells sorted from blood. The subset is: CD45RA+ positively selected. J is TRBJ1-5 and V is TRBV28; 11 bases agree with TRBD1. Written as DNA, the CDR3 is TGTGCCAGCAGCCCCCGGGACAGGGGGTCGAATCAGCCCCAGCATTTT. This translates into CASSPRDRGSNQPQHF.